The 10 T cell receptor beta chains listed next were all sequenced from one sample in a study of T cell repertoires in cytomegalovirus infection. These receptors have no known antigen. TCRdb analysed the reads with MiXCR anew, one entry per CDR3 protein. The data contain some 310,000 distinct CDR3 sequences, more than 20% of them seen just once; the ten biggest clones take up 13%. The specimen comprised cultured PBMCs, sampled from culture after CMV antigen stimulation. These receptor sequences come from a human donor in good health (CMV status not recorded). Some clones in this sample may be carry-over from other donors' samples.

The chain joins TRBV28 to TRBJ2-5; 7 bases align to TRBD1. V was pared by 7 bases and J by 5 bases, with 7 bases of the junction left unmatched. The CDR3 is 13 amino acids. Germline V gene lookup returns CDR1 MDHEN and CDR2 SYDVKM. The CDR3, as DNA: TGTGCCAGCAACAGGGGAAGTCGTGAGACCCAGTACTTC. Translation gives CASNRGSRETQYF.

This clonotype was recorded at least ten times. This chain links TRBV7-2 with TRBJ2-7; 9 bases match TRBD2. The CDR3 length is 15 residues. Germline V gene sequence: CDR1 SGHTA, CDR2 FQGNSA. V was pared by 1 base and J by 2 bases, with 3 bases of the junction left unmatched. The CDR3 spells CASSLVPSGTYEQYF. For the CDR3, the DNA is TGTGCCAGCAGCTTAGTGCCTAGCGGGACCTACGAGCAGTACTTC.

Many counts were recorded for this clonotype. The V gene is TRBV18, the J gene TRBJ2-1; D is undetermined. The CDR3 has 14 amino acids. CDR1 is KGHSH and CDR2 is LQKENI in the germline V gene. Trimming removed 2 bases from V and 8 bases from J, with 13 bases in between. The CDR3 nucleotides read TGTGCCAGCTCACCAACTTTGGGCAAGGATGAGCAGTTCTTC. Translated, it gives CASSPTLGKDEQFF.

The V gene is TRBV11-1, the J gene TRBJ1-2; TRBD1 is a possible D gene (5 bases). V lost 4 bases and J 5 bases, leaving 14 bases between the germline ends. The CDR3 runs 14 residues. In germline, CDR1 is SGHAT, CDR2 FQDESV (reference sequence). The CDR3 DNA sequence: TGTGCCAGCAGCTACAAAGGGACCGCTTATGGCTACACCTTC. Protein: CASSYKGTAYGYTF.

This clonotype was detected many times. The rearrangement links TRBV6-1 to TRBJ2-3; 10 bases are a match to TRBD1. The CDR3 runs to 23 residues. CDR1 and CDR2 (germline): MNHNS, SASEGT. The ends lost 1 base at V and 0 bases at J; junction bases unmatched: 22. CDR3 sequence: CASSEGPGQGPEAILVSTDTQYF. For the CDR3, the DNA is TGTGCCAGCAGTGAAGGACCGGGACAGGGGCCCGAGGCCATCCTAGTAAGCACAGATACGCAGTATTTT.

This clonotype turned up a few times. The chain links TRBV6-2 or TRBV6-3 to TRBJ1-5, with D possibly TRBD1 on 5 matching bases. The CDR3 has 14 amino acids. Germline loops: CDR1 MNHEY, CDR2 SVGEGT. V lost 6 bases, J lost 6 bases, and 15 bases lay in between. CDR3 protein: CASSSPGGFQPQHF. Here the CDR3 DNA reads TGTGCCAGCAGCTCCCCTGGGGGGTTTCAGCCCCAGCATTTT.

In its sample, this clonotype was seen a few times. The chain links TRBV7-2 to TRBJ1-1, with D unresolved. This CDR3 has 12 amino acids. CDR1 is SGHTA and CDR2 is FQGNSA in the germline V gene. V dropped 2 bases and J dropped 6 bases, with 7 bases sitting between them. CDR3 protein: CASSLTNAEAFF. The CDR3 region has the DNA TGTGCCAGCAGCTTAACAAATGCTGAAGCTTTCTTT.

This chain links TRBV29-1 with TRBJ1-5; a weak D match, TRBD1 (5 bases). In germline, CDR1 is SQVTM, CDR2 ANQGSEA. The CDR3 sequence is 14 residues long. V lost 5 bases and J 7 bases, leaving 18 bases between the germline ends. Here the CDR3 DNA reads TGCAGCGTTAGGGTGGGGGGGAGTGACCAGCCCCAGCATTTT. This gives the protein CSVRVGGSDQPQHF.

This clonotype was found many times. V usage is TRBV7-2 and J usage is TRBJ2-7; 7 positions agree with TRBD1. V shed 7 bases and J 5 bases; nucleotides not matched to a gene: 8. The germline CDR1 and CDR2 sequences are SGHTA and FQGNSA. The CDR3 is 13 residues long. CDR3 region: CASTRQGWDEQYF. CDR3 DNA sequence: TGTGCCAGCACCCGACAGGGTTGGGACGAGCAGTACTTC.

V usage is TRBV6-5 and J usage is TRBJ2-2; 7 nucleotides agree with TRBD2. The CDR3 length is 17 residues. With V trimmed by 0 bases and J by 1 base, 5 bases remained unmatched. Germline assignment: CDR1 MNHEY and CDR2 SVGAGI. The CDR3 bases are TGTGCCAGCAGTTACTCGACTAGCCGATTGAACACCGGGGAGCTGTTTTTT. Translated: CASSYSTSRLNTGELFF.